This TCR beta chain originates from a study of shared clonotypes between healthy human individuals (dated by TCRdb to about 2020). Describing the broader study: A couple of women and a few men aged 18 to 49 years were included in the cohort. For each donor, CD4 naive and CD4 memory were each given three plates, CD8 naive was given two plates, and CD8 memory was given one plate. To estimate repertoire size and how much clonotypes are shared between individuals, the study performed deep sequencing of blood TCR repertoires from 4 to 6 healthy adults. To increase sequencing depth and limit assay-specific biases, TCR repertoire library preparation and sequencing were carried out by different laboratories using diverse techniques. Between about 0.85 and 9.5 billion PBMCs per donor were obtained by leukapheresis.

Overall study outcomes, separate from this receptor: Even with the large sequencing depth, rarefaction of the sorted-subset datasets indicated that sequencing was incomplete. Pairwise subsampling indicated that sequencing depth was expected to affect the degree of clonotype sharing among donors. When a handful of donors were compared, the shared fraction of clonotypes was about 5% for naive CD4, approximately 3.3% for naive CD8, more than 2% for memory CD4, and 0.4% for memory CD8. Sampling was limited to blood, and TCR repertoires in tissue likely differ from TCR repertoires in blood. Compared with non-shared clonotypes, the clonotypes found in all four sorted-subset donors had higher generation probabilities. Because the study included only a small number of donors, the genetic and exposure-history diversity represented was limited. Estimated clonotype richness was generally larger for naive than for memory subsets.

From cysteine to phenylalanine, the CDR3 is 14 amino acids long. The CDR3 DNA has 42 bases and is translated from base 1. Reading the germline V gene gives CDR1 MDHEN and CDR2 SYDVKM. Between the V and J ends, shortened by 5 bases and 3 bases respectively, the junction contains 11 bases. Using the deep immunoSEQ assay, TCR CDR3 regions were amplified from genomic DNA by multiplex PCR. Genomic DNA extracted from each cell subset was distributed evenly over all wells of several immunoSEQ 96-well plates, and each plate served as one replicate. Each replicate PCR for sorted subsets received around 0.2 ug genomic DNA, equal to about 30,000 T cell genomes. Purified libraries were measured with a Qubit 3.0 fluorometer, size-checked on a Bioanalyzer 2100, and measured again with the KAPA Library Quantification kit. Each immunoSEQ 96-well plate was sequenced on its own single-read 150-cycle Illumina NextSeq 550 flow cell. The original methods were these. The immunoSEQ output contained only junctional sequences without quality scores, so filtering could not match that applied to full-length reads. To assign V/J genes and CDR3, sequences were annotated using PyIR, a Python wrapper for IgBLAST v1.9, with IMGT germline references. Reads were filtered out if the reads had weak V/J assignments (E-value above 1e-6), no CDR3, stop codons, out-of-frame junctions, or ambiguous translated residues. V3J clonotypes were defined as sequences sharing the same inferred V gene, J gene, and CDR3 amino acid sequence. Percentage overlap between repertoires was calculated by dividing the number of shared unique clonotypes by the size of the smaller repertoire. Repertoire richness was assessed with RTK rarefaction, the Chao1 estimator, and Recon v2.1 estimates of unobserved clonotypes. OLGA was used to compute generation probabilities for all TCRbeta clonotypes that the gDNA method yielded from a handful of donors. What TCRdb holds here is the immuneACCESS table cut down to in-frame rearrangements. Part of the clones is not present; checked against another copy, under half of the missing clones reflect an unresolved V gene, and the others are unexplained. The V and J calls and clone size are taken from that table; D and trimming were inferred from the DNA. The sample has hundreds of thousands of clones on record, roughly 95% of them singletons. The ten top clones hold roughly 0.06% of the sample.

This clone was detected a few times. The clone's antigen remains unknown. Nothing much larger sits one base from this clone, and base qualities are not available. Healthy HIV-negative adults with no recently reported acute infections or vaccinations were included as donors. Only Caucasian adults living in Nashville, Tennessee, USA were represented among the donors. CD4+ T cells were enriched through magnetic negative selection, after which naive cells were positively selected on CD45RA and the remaining negative fraction served as the memory subset. After blood collection by leukapheresis, PBMCs were isolated using Ficoll-Histopaque density gradient centrifugation and then cryopreserved in the vapor phase of liquid nitrogen. Analytical flow cytometry was used to check the purity and quantity of each magnetically sorted T cell population. Each sorted fraction had its genomic DNA isolated and then quantified by UV absorbance on a Nanodrop 2000c.

Specimen: naive CD4+ T cells sorted from blood. Taken with the paper, the label for cell subset or site translates to: CD45RA+ positively selected. This sequence uses TRBV28 and TRBJ1-5, and perhaps TRBD1 as D gene, on 6 matching bases. The receptor comes from a woman aged 25 to 45 in good health. CDR3 protein: CASSLTGPNQPQHF. The bases read TGTGCCAGCAGTCTGACAGGTCCCAATCAGCCCCAGCATTTT.